This T cell receptor beta chain was identified during a study of T-cell reconstitution after alpha-beta-depleted transplantation in children listed by TCRdb under 2016. Study-wide context: Using TCR repertoire profiling, the study followed T-cell immune reconstitution in a quantitative way in children after TCRalphabeta/CD19-depleted allogeneic hematopoietic cell transplantation.

Relative to germline, V is missing 4 bases and J is missing 5 bases, with 5 bases of the junction outside any gene match. Via the germline V gene, CDR1 is ENHRY and CDR2 SYGVKD. Taken from cysteine to phenylalanine, the CDR3 has 16 residues. Only the CDR3 DNA is retained, 48 bases long and in frame from the first base. The sample's treatment or condition label, decoded: allogeneic hematopoietic cell transplantation with graft depleted of TCRalphabeta T cells and CD19 B cells. The children who served as transplant recipients had been given grafts of TCRalphabeta/CD19-depleted allogeneic hematopoietic cells. Preparation of the library involved PCR. The reads were generated on an Illumina HiSeq 2500. TCR libraries were prepared with molecular barcoding, using unique molecular identifiers to normalize TCRbeta repertoire quantification. TCRdb reworked the public reads: Q25 trimming with fastp, MiXCR clone assembly, productive beta chains retained. Rows with one shared CDR3 protein collapse into an entry with the most common genes and DNA. This sample comprises about 580,000 distinct CDR3 sequences, 27% of them detected only once. Around 36% of the sample is in the top ten clones.

The paper as a whole reports these results and caveats: Over the following months the frequencies of hyperexpanded clones went down, and after one year T-cell counts and TCRbeta diversity were mostly credited to newly produced T cells. The apparently early alphabetaT-cell count recovery about two months after transplant was reportedly dependent on only several hundred rapidly expanded clones derived from non-depleted graft cells. The high TCRbeta diversity at day 60 in some patients was ascribed to recipient T cells and intrathymic progenitors that had survived conditioning.

As for this clonotype: Its binding antigen is unknown. The input lacks base qualities; no much larger clone sits a single base away.

The rearrangement joined TRBV10-3 to TRBJ2-7, and TRBD2 matches 16 of the central bases. The TCR sequence derives from a boy under three years old with Wiskott-Aldrich syndrome, due to receive a stem cell transplant. The sample here was PBMCs, taken before TCRalphabeta/CD19-depleted stem cell transplant. The CDR3 has the sequence CAISGGLAGGSDEQYF. The nucleotide sequence reads TGTGCCATCAGTGGGGGACTAGCGGGAGGGTCTGACGAGCAGTACTTC.